These 31 T cell receptor beta chains originate from one sample sequenced in a study of T cell repertoires and Cas9 in healthy adults. Generated by immunoSEQ multiplex PCR, the TCRdb table keeps only in-frame clones and is missing some. In the table there are about 15,000 clones, 89% of which are singletons. What was sequenced was Tregs (CD4+, CD25+, CD127-, CD137-, CD154-) from PBMCs; culture status not recorded. These receptors were taken from a human donor in good health.

The chain employs TRBV5-6 and TRBJ2-5; 7 positions agree with TRBD1. The CDR3 length is 13 residues. The V and J ends lost 4 bases and 2 bases, in that order; junction bases with no gene match: 2. Germline V CDR1 and CDR2: SGHDT, YYEEEE. This chain's CDR3 is CASSRGQQETQYF. CDR3 DNA sequence: TGTGCCAGCAGCAGGGGACAGCAAGAGACCCAGTACTTC.

This clone was detected only once. This chain connects TRBV5-4 to TRBJ1-1; D might be TRBD1 (6 bases). This CDR3 contains 16 residues. Germline-derived CDR1 and CDR2 are SGHNT and YYREEE (reference sequence). V gave up 3 bases and J gave up 2 bases, with 17 bases separating them. CDR3 bases: TGTGCCAGCAGCTCCCCCTTGGGGGGGCCCAACACTGAAGCTTTCTTT. Its protein product is CASSSPLGGPNTEAFF.

The chain recombines TRBV5-1 with TRBJ2-2; 9 bases are shared with TRBD1. Germline CDR1 is SGHRS and CDR2 is YFSETQ. The V gene end was trimmed by 0 bases and the J gene end by 5 bases; junction bases not matched to a gene: 2. The CDR3 spans 15 residues. CDR3 DNA: TGCGCCAGCAGCTTGGGGACAGGGGTTACCGGGGAGCTGTTTTTT. Translation: CASSLGTGVTGELFF.

V usage is TRBV6-6 and J usage is TRBJ1-1; possibly TRBD1 for D (6 bases). The CDR3 runs 14 residues. Germline V CDR1 and CDR2: MNHNY, SVGAGI (reference sequence). V was shortened by 6 bases and J by 8 bases, with 19 bases between the two germline ends. The CDR3 coding sequence is TGTGCCAGCAGCAACCGTGGGAGAACAGGGGAAGCTTTCTTT. It is translated as CASSNRGRTGEAFF.

J is TRBJ1-1 and V is TRBV10-3, with unresolved D. There are 13 residues in the CDR3. Deletions cut 3 bases from V and 5 bases from J, with 10 bases between. Germline lookup yields CDR1 ENHRY and CDR2 SYGVKD. DNA for the CDR3: TGTGCCATCAGTGATTGGGGAGGGACTGAAGCTTTCTTT. Translated: CAISDWGGTEAFF.

In its sample, this clone was seen once. The chain combines TRBV7-2 with TRBJ2-7; unclear D gene. The CDR3 extends over 13 amino acids. Per the germline V gene, CDR1 is SGHTA and CDR2 is FQGNSA. The V gene lost 5 bases and the J gene lost 0 bases, with 8 bases spanning the gap. The CDR3 DNA reads as TGTGCCAGCAGCAAGGAAAGCTCCTACGAGCAGTACTTC. Its protein is CASSKESSYEQYF.

DNA for the CDR3: TGTGCCAGCAGCTTAGCGAGTTTGGGATGGAGGCAGTTCTTC. This gives the protein CASSLASLGWRQFF. V is TRBV7-6 and J is TRBJ2-1; D gene ambiguous. The length of the CDR3 is 14 residues. Germline values: CDR1 SGHVS, CDR2 FNYEAQ. V shed 0 bases and J shed 12 bases, with 15 bases lying between them.

This rearrangement joins TRBV28 to TRBJ1-5, with D possibly being TRBD1 (6 bases). Germline lookup yields CDR1 MDHEN and CDR2 SYDVKM. With 10 bases removed from V and 2 bases from J, the gap between germline ends came to 18 bases. The length of the CDR3 is 15 residues. The CDR3 bases are TGTGCCACCTCCCGCGGGGGGGCCGGCAATCAGCCCCAGCATTTT. It is translated as CATSRGGAGNQPQHF.

The chain employs TRBV4-2 and TRBJ2-2, with TRBD1 identical over 8 bases. Trimming removed 2 bases from V and 5 bases from J; junction bases left unmatched: 4. This CDR3 is 15 amino acids long. Germline CDR1 and CDR2: LGHNA and YNFKEQ. CDR3 sequence reads: CASSQRTGRTGELFF. The CDR3, as DNA: TGTGCCAGCAGCCAAAGGACAGGGCGGACCGGGGAGCTGTTTTTT.

This rearrangement joins TRBV20-1 to TRBJ2-5; 7 bases agree with TRBD2. V shed 3 bases, J shed 6 bases, and the junction held 1 base outside the gene matches. CDR3 length equals 11 residues. Germline CDR1 DFQATT, CDR2 SNEGSKA (reference sequence). The CDR3 reads CSARTSKTQYF. The DNA for the CDR3 is TGCAGTGCTAGGACTAGCAAGACCCAGTACTTC.

J is TRBJ1-2 and V is TRBV6-5, with D perhaps matching TRBD1 (6 bases). V was cut by 6 bases and J by 8 bases, with 16 bases left in between. Germline assignment: CDR1 MNHEY and CDR2 SVGAGI. This CDR3 region has 13 residues. The CDR3 region is CASRNSGHVGYTF. The CDR3 bases are TGTGCCAGCAGAAACTCGGGACACGTCGGCTACACCTTC.

This clone was recorded once. This chain uses TRBV5-6 with TRBJ1-1, with a weak D call TRBD1 (6 bases). Germline loops: CDR1 SGHDT, CDR2 YYEEEE. The length of the CDR3 is 14 residues. Trimming took 0 bases from V and 6 from J, leaving 12 bases between them. The CDR3 DNA reads TGTGCCAGCAGCTTGGGTCCAGGGGCGGCTGAAGCTTTCTTT. Translated: CASSLGPGAAEAFF.

This clone is a singleton in its sample. The chain couples TRBV2 to TRBJ1-6; no definite D call. V was cut by 4 bases and J by 10 bases, with 17 bases left in between. The germline CDR1 and CDR2 sequences are SNHLY and FYNNEI. This CDR3 region has 15 residues. The DNA of the CDR3 is TGTGCCAGCAGTGGAGGCCGACGAAGAGGATCACCCCTCCACTTT. Residues: CASSGGRRRGSPLHF.

The V gene is TRBV27, the J gene TRBJ1-6; D ambiguous. Trimming stripped 3 bases from V and 7 bases from J, with 7 bases between. This CDR3 spans 13 amino acids. Germline CDR1 and CDR2: MNHEY and SMNVEV (reference sequence). In DNA form, the CDR3 reads TGTGCCAGCAGTTTCTCGCCCAATTCACCCCTCCACTTT. Its translation: CASSFSPNSPLHF.

The rearrangement joins TRBV13 to TRBJ2-4; D not resolved. The CDR3 covers 13 residues. Trimming stripped 0 bases from V and 4 bases from J, with 4 bases between. The V gene's germline CDR1 is PRHDT and CDR2 FYEKMQ (reference sequence). The CDR3 DNA sequence: TGTGCCAGCAGCTTAGGGGGGAAAAACATTCAGTACTTC. The encoded protein is CASSLGGKNIQYF.

The chain joins TRBV14 to TRBJ1-4; perhaps TRBD1 as D (5 bases). Trimming took 0 bases from V and 5 from J, leaving 13 bases between them. Germline CDR1 is SGHDN and CDR2 is FVKESK. The CDR3 extends over 16 amino acids. The chain's CDR3 is CASSQDLPGRNEKLFF. CDR3 coding DNA: TGTGCCAGCAGCCAAGATCTCCCGGGACGGAATGAAAAACTGTTTTTT.

J is TRBJ2-7 and V is TRBV6-1, with 12 bases lining up with TRBD2. Germline V gene lookup returns CDR1 MNHNS and CDR2 SASEGT. This CDR3 has 15 amino acids. J lost 3 bases, V lost 7 bases, and 7 bases had no gene match. CDR3 sequence (DNA): TGTGCCAGCACCGCTAGCGGGGGGGAAAACTACGAGCAGTACTTC. The encoded protein is CASTASGGENYEQYF.

This clone was seen just once. The CDR3 DNA reads TGTGCCAGCAGCCAGCACAGTAATTCACCCCTCCACTTT. Translation gives CASSQHSNSPLHF. The chain recombines TRBV11-3 with TRBJ1-6; no firm D call. Germline assignment: CDR1 SGHNT and CDR2 YENEEA. The CDR3 is 13 amino acids. Trimming shortened V by 5 bases and J by 6 bases, and 8 bases separated the two germline ends.

The rearrangement joins TRBV2 to TRBJ2-7; the D gene is possibly TRBD2 (5 bases). Trimming removed 3 bases at V and 0 bases at J, with 9 bases between. CDR1 is SNHLY and CDR2 is FYNNEI in the germline V gene. This CDR3 is built from 14 residues. The CDR3 DNA is TGTGCCAGCAGTGATCTTAGCGCCTCCTACGAGCAGTACTTC. This translates into CASSDLSASYEQYF. The variable domain in full, completed from reference TRBV2 and TRBJ2-7, reads EPEVTQTPSHQVTQMGQEVILRCVPISNHLYFYWYRQILGQKVEFLVSFYNNEISEKSEIFDDQFSVERPDGSNFTLKIRSTKLEDSAMYFCASSDLSASYEQYFGPGTRLTVT.

This chain links TRBV19 with TRBJ2-1; TRBD2 agrees at 8 bases. This CDR3 comprises 17 residues. Trimming cost V 3 bases and J 2 bases; bases outside gene matches: 9. Germline V lookup: CDR1 LNHDA, CDR2 SQIVND (reference sequence). CDR3 DNA: TGTGCCAGTAGTATTGGTAGCGGGGCGGTCACCTACAATGAGCAGTTCTTC. Amino acids: CASSIGSGAVTYNEQFF.

The chain combines TRBV5-5 with TRBJ2-1, with 11 nucleotides matching TRBD2. The CDR3 spans 15 residues. V was pared by 4 bases and J by 5 bases, with 5 bases of the junction left unmatched. Germline loops: CDR1 SGHKS, CDR2 YYEKEE (reference sequence). The CDR3 DNA follows: TGTGCCAGCAGCCCTCTAGCGGGGGGCGACAATGAGCAGTTCTTC. The encoded protein is CASSPLAGGDNEQFF.

The chain combines TRBV18 with TRBJ2-5; unclear D gene. V gave up 5 bases and J gave up 10 bases, with 17 bases separating them. CDR3 length: 13 residues. The V gene's germline CDR1 is KGHSH and CDR2 LQKENI. CDR3 coding DNA: TGTGCCAGCTCAGCGCGACAAGGAGTGGGCCAGTACTTC. Amino acids: CASSARQGVGQYF.

The DNA of the CDR3 is TGTGCCAGCGGGCGGGACCCGAACTACGAGCAGTACTTC. Amino acid sequence: CASGRDPNYEQYF. This chain uses TRBV27 with TRBJ2-7, with D possibly matching TRBD2 (6 bases). Germline lookup yields CDR1 MNHEY and CDR2 SMNVEV (reference sequence). There are 13 residues in the CDR3. Trimming stripped 8 bases from V and 3 bases from J, with 14 bases between.

The genes are TRBV10-3 and TRBJ2-1; D might be TRBD2 (5 bases). CDR3 length: 13 residues. The germline gives CDR1 ENHRY, CDR2 SYGVKD. V shed 7 bases and J shed 6 bases, with 13 bases lying between them. The chain's CDR3 is CAITGRGSNEQFF. The CDR3 DNA sequence: TGTGCCATCACCGGACGGGGTAGCAATGAGCAGTTCTTC.

This clone has just one count. The rearrangement links TRBV10-3 to TRBJ2-3, with 11 bases matching TRBD1. CDR3 length: 17 amino acids. Per the germline V gene, CDR1 is ENHRY and CDR2 is SYGVKD. The trim removed 6 bases at V and 0 bases at J, leaving 8 bases unmatched. CDR3: CAIRASGTGGSTDTQYF. CDR3 nucleotides: TGTGCCATCAGAGCGTCCGGGACAGGGGGTAGCACAGATACGCAGTATTTT.

The gene calls are TRBV6-5 and TRBJ2-7; maybe TRBD1 (6 bases). The CDR3 has 14 residues. The germline CDR1 and CDR2 sequences are MNHEY and SVGAGI. The germline V and J ends were trimmed by 6 bases and 4 bases, with 16 bases remaining between them. CDR3 amino acids: CASRDGQIPYEQYF. Written as DNA, the CDR3 is TGTGCCAGCAGAGATGGACAGATACCTTACGAGCAGTACTTC.

The genes are TRBV7-9 and TRBJ2-1; 9 bases are a match to TRBD2. This CDR3 is 17 amino acids long. CDR1 and CDR2 (germline): SEHNR, FQNEAQ (reference sequence). V dropped 1 base and J dropped 4; count of bases not matched to a gene: 8. CDR3: CASSLGFSSGVYNEQFF. In DNA, the CDR3 is TGTGCCAGCAGCTTAGGTTTTTCTAGCGGGGTTTACAATGAGCAGTTCTTC.

This clone was found once. The chain has TRBV5-1 and TRBJ2-3, with a weak D call TRBD2 (5 bases). This CDR3 has 15 amino acids. CDR1 and CDR2 (germline): SGHRS, YFSETQ. The germline V and J ends were trimmed by 3 bases and 0 bases, with 11 bases remaining between them. CDR3 in amino acids: CASSWLARSTDTQYF. The CDR3 nucleotides read TGCGCCAGCAGCTGGTTAGCGAGAAGCACAGATACGCAGTATTTT.

This rearrangement joins TRBV18 to TRBJ1-2; possible D gene TRBD1, 5 bases. Germline CDR1 is KGHSH and CDR2 is LQKENI. Trimming removed 0 bases from V and 4 bases from J, with 12 bases in between. CDR3 size: 15 residues. CDR3: CASSPPPSGFYGYTF. CDR3 nucleotides: TGTGCCAGCTCACCACCGCCATCAGGGTTCTATGGCTACACCTTC.

The chain couples TRBV4-2 to TRBJ1-5; 8 nucleotides agree with TRBD1. V trimming: 5 bases; J trimming: 0 bases; junction bases outside the gene matches: 6. This CDR3 is built from 16 residues. Germline values: CDR1 LGHNA, CDR2 YNFKEQ. The CDR3 sequence is CASSIDRGHSNQPQHF. CDR3 sequence (DNA): TGTGCCAGCAGCATTGACAGGGGCCATAGCAATCAGCCCCAGCATTTT.

CDR3 amino acids: CASSLTGRTDTQYF. The CDR3 DNA reads TGTGCCAGCAGCTTGACAGGGCGCACAGATACGCAGTATTTT. This chain links TRBV11-2 with TRBJ2-3; 7 bases agree with TRBD1. Germline lookup yields CDR1 SGHAT and CDR2 FQNNGV. Unmatched junction bases numbered 1, after V lost 3 bases and J lost 1 base. This CDR3 comprises 14 residues.